Sequencing of this TCR beta chain was carried out in a study of blood T cell repertoires in COVID-19. The CDR3 consists of 16 residues. Trimming left V 4 bases short and J 3 bases short, with 19 bases between. CDR1 is LGHDT, CDR2 YNNKEL, per germline (reference sequence). Some clones are missing from TCRdb's copy, which holds only in-frame ones; the method was immunoSEQ multiplex PCR. The sample yields over 250,000 clones, about 90% seen once. This sequence was found in a woman aged 60-70 years who had recovered from COVID-19. Sequenced input: PBMCs or T cells enriched from blood (not recorded which). This chain uses TRBV3-1 (or the pseudogene TRBV3-2) with TRBJ2-7, with D possibly TRBD2 on 6 matching bases. DNA of the CDR3: TGTGCCAGCAGCCTTTCGGTCCCGCGGGGAAACTACGAGCAGTACTTC. It codes for CASSLSVPRGNYEQYF.